This T cell receptor beta chain derives from a study of blood T cell repertoires in COVID-19. Background on the study: Collection of acute and convalescent COVID-19 samples took place in the United States, Italy and Spain.

Trimming took 4 bases from V and 3 from J, leaving 14 bases between them. The CDR3 has 14 amino acids. CDR1 and CDR2 (germline): SGDLS, YYNGEE. TCRdb's table, derived via immunoSEQ multiplex PCR, lists solely in-frame clones and lacks some. The sample yields 190,000 or so clones, about 81% seen once. This clone occurred once. The sequencing sample was made of peripheral blood. The chain employs TRBV9 and TRBJ2-7, with D perhaps matching TRBD2 (7 bases). The receptor's source is a woman older than 75 with COVID-19, enrolled during active disease. CDR3 protein: CASSPGAGDYEQYF. CDR3 nucleotides: TGTGCCAGCAGCCCAGGGGCGGGAGACTACGAGCAGTACTTC. Full variable domain (missing parts from reference TRBV9 and TRBJ2-7): DSGVTQTPKHLITATGQRVTLRCSPRSGDLSVYWYQQSLDQGLQFLIQYYNGEERAKGNILERFSAQQFPDLHSELNLSSLELGDSALYFCASSPGAGDYEQYFGPGTRLTVT.